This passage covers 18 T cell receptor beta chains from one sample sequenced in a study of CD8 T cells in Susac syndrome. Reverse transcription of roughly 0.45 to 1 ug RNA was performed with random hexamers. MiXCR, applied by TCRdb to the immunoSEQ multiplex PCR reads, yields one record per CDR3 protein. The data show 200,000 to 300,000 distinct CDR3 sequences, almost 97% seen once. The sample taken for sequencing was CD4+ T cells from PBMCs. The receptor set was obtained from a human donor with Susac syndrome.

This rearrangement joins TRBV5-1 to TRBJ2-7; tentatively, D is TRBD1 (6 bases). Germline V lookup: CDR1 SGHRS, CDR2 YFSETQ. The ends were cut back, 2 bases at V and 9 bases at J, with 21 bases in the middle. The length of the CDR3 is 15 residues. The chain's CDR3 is CASSLRQVGTFVQYF. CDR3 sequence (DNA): TGCGCCAGCAGCTTAAGACAGGTGGGGACCTTCGTGCAGTACTTC.

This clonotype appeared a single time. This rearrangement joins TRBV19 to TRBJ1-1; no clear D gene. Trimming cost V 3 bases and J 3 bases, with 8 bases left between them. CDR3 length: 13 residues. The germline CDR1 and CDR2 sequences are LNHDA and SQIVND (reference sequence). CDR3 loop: CASSMLGYTEAFF. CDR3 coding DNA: TGTGCCAGTAGTATGCTGGGGTACACTGAAGCTTTCTTT.

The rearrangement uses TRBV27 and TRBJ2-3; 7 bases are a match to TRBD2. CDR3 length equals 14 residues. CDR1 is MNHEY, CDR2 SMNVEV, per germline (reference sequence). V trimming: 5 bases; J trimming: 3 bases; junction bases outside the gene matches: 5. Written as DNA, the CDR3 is TGTGCCAGCAGTCTAGAGCGGGGAACAGATACGCAGTATTTT. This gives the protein CASSLERGTDTQYF.

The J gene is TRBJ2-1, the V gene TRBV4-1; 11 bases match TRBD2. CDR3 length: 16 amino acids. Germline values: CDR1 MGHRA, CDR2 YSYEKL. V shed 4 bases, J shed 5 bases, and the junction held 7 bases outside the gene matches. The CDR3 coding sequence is TGCGCCAGCAGCCTACCCTCGGGACTAGCGGACAATGAGCAGTTCTTC. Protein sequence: CASSLPSGLADNEQFF.

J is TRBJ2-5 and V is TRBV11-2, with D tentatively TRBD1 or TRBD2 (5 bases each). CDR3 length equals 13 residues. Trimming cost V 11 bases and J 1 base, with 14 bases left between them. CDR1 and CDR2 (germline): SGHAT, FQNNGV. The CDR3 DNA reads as TGTGCCGAATCGGGACGGACCCAAGAGACCCAGTACTTC. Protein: CAESGRTQETQYF.

CDR3 sequence (DNA): TGTGCCAGCTCCGGGGGGGGCGATGGCTACACCTTC. As protein: CASSGGGDGYTF. The V gene is TRBV9, the J gene TRBJ1-2, with D possibly matching TRBD1 (6 bases). Deletions cut 7 bases from V and 6 bases from J, with 13 bases between. CDR1 and CDR2 (germline): SGDLS, YYNGEE. This CDR3 is built from 12 residues.

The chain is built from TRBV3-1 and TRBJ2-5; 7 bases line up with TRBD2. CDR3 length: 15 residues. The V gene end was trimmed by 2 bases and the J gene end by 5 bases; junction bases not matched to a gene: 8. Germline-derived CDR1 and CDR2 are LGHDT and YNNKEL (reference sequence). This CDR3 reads CASSQPAGVEETQYF. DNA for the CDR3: TGTGCCAGCAGCCAACCGGCGGGAGTGGAGGAGACCCAGTACTTC.

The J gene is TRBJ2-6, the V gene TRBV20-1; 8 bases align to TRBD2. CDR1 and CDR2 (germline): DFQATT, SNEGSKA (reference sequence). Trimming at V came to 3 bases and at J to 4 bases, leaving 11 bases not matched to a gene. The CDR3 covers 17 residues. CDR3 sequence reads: CSASPGGSGLGANVLTF. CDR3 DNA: TGCAGTGCTAGCCCGGGAGGGAGTGGCTTAGGGGCCAACGTCCTGACTTTC.

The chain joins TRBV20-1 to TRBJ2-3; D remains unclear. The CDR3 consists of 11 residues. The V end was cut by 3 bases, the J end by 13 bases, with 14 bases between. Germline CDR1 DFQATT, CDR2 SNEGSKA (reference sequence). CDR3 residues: CSARILVEKYF. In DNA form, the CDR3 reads TGCAGTGCTAGGATTCTGGTAGAGAAGTATTTT.

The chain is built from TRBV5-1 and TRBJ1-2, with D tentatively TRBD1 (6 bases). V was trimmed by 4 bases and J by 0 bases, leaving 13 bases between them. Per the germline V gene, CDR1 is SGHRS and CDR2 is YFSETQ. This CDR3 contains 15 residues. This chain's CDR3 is CASSPDRATNYGYTF. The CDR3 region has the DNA TGCGCCAGCAGCCCGGACAGAGCCACTAACTATGGCTACACCTTC. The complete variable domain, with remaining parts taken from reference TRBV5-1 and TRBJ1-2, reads KAGVTQTPRYLIKTRGQQVTLSCSPISGHRSVSWYQQTPGQGLQFLFEYFSETQRNKGNFPGRFSGRQFSNSRSEMNVSTLELGDSALYLCASSPDRATNYGYTFGSGTRLTVV.

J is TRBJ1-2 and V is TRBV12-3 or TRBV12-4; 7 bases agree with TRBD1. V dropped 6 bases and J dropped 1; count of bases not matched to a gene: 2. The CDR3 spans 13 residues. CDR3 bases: TGTGCCAGCAGCTCAGGGGGTAACTATGGCTACACCTTC. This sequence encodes CASSSGGNYGYTF.

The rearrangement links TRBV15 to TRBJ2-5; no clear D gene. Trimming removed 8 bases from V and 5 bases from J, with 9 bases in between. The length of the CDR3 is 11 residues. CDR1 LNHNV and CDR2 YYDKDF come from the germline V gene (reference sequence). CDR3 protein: CATSRRETQYF. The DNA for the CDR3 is TGTGCCACCTCTAGGCGGGAGACCCAGTACTTC.

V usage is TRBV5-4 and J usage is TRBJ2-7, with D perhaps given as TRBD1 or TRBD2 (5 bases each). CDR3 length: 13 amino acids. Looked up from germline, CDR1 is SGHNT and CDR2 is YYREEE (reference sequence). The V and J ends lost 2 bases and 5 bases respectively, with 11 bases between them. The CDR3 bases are TGTGCCAGCAGCTTTACTTGGGACGACGAGCAGTACTTC. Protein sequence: CASSFTWDDEQYF.

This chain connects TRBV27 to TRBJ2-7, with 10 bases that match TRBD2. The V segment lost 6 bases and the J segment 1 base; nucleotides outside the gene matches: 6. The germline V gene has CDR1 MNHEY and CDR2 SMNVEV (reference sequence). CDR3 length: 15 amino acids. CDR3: CASSYSGRFSYEQYF. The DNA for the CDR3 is TGTGCCAGCAGCTATAGCGGGAGGTTTTCCTACGAGCAGTACTTC.

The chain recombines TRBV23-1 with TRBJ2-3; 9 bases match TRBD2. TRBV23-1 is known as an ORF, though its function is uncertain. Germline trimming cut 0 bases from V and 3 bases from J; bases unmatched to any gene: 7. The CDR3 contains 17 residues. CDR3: CASSQSGAGGLTDTQYF. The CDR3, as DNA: TGCGCCAGCAGTCAATCGGGAGCGGGAGGCCTTACAGATACGCAGTATTTT.

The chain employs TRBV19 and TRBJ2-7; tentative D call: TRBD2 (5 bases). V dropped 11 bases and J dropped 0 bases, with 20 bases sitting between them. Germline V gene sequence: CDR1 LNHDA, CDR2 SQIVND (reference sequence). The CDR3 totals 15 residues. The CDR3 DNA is TGTGCCTCCAACTTCAGGACGGGGAGCTCCTACGAGCAGTACTTC. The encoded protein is CASNFRTGSSYEQYF.

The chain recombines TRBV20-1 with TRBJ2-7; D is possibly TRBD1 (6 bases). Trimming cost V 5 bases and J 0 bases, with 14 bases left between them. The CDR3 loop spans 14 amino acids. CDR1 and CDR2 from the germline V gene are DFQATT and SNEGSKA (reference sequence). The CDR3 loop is CSASGTRSSYEQYF. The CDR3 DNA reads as TGCAGTGCTTCCGGGACAAGGAGCTCCTACGAGCAGTACTTC.

In DNA, the CDR3 is TGTGCCAGCAGTTCTGCTAGCGGGAGGACTTACTTC. Protein: CASSSASGRTYF. This sequence joins TRBV12-3 or TRBV12-4 and TRBJ2-5; 11 bases map to TRBD2. Trimming removed 4 bases from V and 14 bases from J; junction bases left unmatched: 6. CDR3 size: 12 residues.